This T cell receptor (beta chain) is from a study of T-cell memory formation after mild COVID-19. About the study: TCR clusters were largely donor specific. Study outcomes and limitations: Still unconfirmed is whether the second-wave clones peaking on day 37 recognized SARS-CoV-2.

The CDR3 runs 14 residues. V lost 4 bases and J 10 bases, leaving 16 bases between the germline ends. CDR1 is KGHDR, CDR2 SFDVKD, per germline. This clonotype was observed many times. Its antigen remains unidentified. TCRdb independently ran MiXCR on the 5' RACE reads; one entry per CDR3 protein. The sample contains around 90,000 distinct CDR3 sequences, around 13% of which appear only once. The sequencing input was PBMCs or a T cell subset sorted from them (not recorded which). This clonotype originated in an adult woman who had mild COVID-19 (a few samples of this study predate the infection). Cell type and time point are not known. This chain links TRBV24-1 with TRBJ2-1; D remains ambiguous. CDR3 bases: TGTGCCACCAGTGACGATAACCTTTTGCGGGAGCAGTTCTTC. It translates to CATSDDNLLREQFF.